The following is a T cell receptor (beta chain) sequence with its context. Its antigen is not known. This entry comes from a study of cytomegalovirus exposure and HLA in healthy donors. The study, taken as a whole, reports: The CMV antigen specificity of a few CMV-associated chains was confirmed through in vitro analysis.

The PCR made use of 60 Vbeta and 13 Jbeta primers. Clones were sequenced by immunoSEQ multiplex PCR, and TCRdb holds only the in-frame ones, with some missing. The repertoire includes more than 100,000 clones, roughly 65% of them detected once, and about a tenth sits in the top ten. There are 14 residues in the CDR3. The germline CDR1 and CDR2 sequences are WSHSY and SAAADI. The V and J ends lost 8 bases and 6 bases respectively, with 16 bases between them. Input material: PBMCs. The chain is built from TRBV10-2 and TRBJ2-2, with a possible D match to TRBD2 (6 bases). This clonotype was obtained from a man aged 40-50 years in good health and CMV-seropositive. The CDR3 DNA follows: TGCGCCAGCTTTGGGACTGGCACCGCCGGGGAGCTGTTTTTT. Its protein is CASFGTGTAGELFF.